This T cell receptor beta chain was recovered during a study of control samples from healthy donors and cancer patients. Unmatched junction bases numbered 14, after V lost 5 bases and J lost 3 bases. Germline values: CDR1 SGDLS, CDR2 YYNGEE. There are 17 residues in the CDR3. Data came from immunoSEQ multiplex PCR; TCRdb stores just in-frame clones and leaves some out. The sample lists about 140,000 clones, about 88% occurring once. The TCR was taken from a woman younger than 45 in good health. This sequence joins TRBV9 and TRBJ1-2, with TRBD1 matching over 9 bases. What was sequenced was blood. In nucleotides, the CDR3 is TGTGCCAGCAGAGGCATTAACAGGGGGCGCGGGGACTATGGCTACACCTTC. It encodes CASRGINRGRGDYGYTF.